The clone carrying this TCR beta chain was counted a few times. This record belongs to a study of tumor-infiltrating lymphocytes in primary liver carcinoma. Both RNA and DNA were isolated together from approximately 20-30 mg of bulk tissue that had not been sorted. The template, around 520 ng total RNA, yielded TCR beta cDNA made with a constant-region primer. Amplification in three nested multiplex PCR rounds with slightly modified ARM-PCR gave rise to TCR beta libraries. The two initial PCR rounds, roughly 9 cycles each, used TRBV1-TRBV30 forward and C-beta reverse primers. TCRdb reprocessed the multiplex PCR reads via MiXCR and lists one record per CDR3 protein. The sample carries 65,000 to 90,000 distinct CDR3 sequences, around 70% recorded once. This CDR3 spans 15 amino acids. Trimming pared 9 bases from V and 5 bases from J, leaving 21 bases between. Germline loops: CDR1 SGHAT, CDR2 FQDESV (reference sequence).

Sequences were obtained from liver tumor tissue from sampling region 1. Indicated subset: tumor region T1, superior pole. This chain links TRBV11-1 with TRBJ2-3; no clear D gene. The source of this sequence is a man aged 35 to 55 with primary liver carcinoma and hepatitis B virus infection. This CDR3 is CARSPSGNTRDTQYF. DNA of the CDR3: TGTGCCAGGAGCCCAAGTGGGAACACGAGAGATACGCAGTATTTT.